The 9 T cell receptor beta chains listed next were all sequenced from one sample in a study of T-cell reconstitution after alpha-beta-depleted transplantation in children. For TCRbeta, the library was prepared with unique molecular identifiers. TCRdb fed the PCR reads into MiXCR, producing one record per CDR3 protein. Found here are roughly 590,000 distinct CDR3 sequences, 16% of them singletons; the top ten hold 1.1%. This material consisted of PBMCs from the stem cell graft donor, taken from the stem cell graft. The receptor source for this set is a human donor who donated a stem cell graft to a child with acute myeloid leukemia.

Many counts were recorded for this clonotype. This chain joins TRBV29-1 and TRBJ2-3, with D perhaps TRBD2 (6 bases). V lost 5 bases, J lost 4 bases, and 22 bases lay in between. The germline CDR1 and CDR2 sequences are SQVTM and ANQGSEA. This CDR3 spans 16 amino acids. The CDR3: CSVRFWLMGGADTQYF. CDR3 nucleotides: TGCAGCGTTAGATTTTGGTTGATGGGCGGGGCAGATACGCAGTATTTT.

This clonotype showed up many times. CDR3 protein: CASSFVPADEKLFF. CDR3 sequence (DNA): TGTGCCAGCAGTTTCGTGCCGGCGGATGAAAAACTGTTTTTT. The chain combines TRBV12-3 or TRBV12-4 with TRBJ1-4, with D unresolved. The V end lost 3 bases, the J end lost 6 bases, and 11 bases lay between the germline ends. The CDR3 loop spans 14 amino acids.

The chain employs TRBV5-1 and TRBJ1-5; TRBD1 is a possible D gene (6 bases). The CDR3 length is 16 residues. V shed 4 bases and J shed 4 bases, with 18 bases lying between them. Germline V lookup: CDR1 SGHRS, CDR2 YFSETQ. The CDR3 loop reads CASSVGDTRGNQPQHF. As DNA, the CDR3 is TGCGCCAGCAGCGTTGGGGATACTAGGGGGAATCAGCCCCAGCATTTT.

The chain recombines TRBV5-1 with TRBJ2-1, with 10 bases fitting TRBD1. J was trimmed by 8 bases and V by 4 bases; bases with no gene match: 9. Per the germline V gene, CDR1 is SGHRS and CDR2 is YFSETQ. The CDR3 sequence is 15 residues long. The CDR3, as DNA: TGCGCCAGCAGCCCCGGGACAGGGGTAAGCCATGAGCAGTTCTTC. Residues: CASSPGTGVSHEQFF. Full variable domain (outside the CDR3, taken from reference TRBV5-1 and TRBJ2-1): KAGVTQTPRYLIKTRGQQVTLSCSPISGHRSVSWYQQTPGQGLQFLFEYFSETQRNKGNFPGRFSGRQFSNSRSEMNVSTLELGDSALYLCASSPGTGVSHEQFFGPGTRLTVL.

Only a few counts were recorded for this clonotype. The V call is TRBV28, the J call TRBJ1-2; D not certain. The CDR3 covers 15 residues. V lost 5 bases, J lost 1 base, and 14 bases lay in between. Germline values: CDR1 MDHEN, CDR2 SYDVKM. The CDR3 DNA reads TGTGCCAGCAGTCCCACACGTACAATTAACTATGGCTACACCTTC. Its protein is CASSPTRTINYGYTF.

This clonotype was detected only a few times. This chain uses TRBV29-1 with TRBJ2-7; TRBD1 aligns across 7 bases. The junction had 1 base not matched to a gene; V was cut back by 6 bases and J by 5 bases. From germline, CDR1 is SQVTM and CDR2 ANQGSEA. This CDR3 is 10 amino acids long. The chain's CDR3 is CSVGTDEQYF. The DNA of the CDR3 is TGCAGCGTGGGGACAGACGAGCAGTACTTC.

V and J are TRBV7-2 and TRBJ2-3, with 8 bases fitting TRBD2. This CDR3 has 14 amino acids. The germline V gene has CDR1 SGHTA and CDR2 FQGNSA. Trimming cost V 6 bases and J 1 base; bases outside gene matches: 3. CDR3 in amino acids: CASRQTSGTDTQYF. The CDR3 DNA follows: TGTGCCAGCAGACAGACTAGCGGCACAGATACGCAGTATTTT.

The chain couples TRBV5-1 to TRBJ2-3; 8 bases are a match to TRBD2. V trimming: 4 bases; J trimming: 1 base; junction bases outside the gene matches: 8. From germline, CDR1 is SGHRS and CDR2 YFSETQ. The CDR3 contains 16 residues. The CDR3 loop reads CASSPLWRGGTDTQYF. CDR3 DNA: TGCGCCAGCAGCCCCTTGTGGCGGGGGGGCACAGATACGCAGTATTTT. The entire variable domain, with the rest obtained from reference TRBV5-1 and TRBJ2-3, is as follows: KAGVTQTPRYLIKTRGQQVTLSCSPISGHRSVSWYQQTPGQGLQFLFEYFSETQRNKGNFPGRFSGRQFSNSRSEMNVSTLELGDSALYLCASSPLWRGGTDTQYFGPGTRLTVL.

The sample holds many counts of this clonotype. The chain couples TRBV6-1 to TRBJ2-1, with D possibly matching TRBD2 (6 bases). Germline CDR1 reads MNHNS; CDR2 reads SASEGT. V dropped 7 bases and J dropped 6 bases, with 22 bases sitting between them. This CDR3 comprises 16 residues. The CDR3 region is CASTTPTGRGGNEQFF. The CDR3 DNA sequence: TGTGCCAGCACCACGCCCACGGGGCGGGGAGGCAATGAGCAGTTCTTC.